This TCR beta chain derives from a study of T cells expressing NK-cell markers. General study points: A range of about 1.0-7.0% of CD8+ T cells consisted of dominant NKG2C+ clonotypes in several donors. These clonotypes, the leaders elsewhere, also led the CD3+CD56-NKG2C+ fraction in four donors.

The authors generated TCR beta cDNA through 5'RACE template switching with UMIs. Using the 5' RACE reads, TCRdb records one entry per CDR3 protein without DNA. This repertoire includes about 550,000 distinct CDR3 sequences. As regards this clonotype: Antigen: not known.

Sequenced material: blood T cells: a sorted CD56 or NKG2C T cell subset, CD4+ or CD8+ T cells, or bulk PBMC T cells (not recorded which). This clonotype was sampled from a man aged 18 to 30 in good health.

The CDR3 spells CANPGGGVNSNQPQHF. This chain uses TRBV25-1 with TRBJ1-5; as DNA is missing, the TRBD1 call by TCRdb cannot be tested. CDR3 length equals 16 residues. From germline, CDR1 is MGHDK and CDR2 SYGVNS.